This TCR beta chain appears in the sequencing data of a study of cytomegalovirus exposure and HLA in healthy donors. V was trimmed by 0 bases and J by 0 bases, leaving 6 bases between them. CDR1 is SGHVS, CDR2 FQNEAQ, per germline. This CDR3 is 14 amino acids long. It was with 60 Vbeta and 13 Jbeta primers that the PCR ran. Produced via immunoSEQ multiplex PCR; TCRdb's table is partial and in-frame only. The repertoire includes over 100,000 clones, 83% of them detected once, and 1.5% to 1.9% sits in the top ten. V and J are TRBV7-8 and TRBJ2-7; D gene uncertain. This TCR was recovered from a man aged 40-49 years in good health and CMV-seronegative. What was sequenced was PBMCs. The CDR3 loop reads CASSLAAYSYEQYF. The CDR3 DNA reads TGTGCCAGCAGCTTAGCGGCTTACTCCTACGAGCAGTACTTC.